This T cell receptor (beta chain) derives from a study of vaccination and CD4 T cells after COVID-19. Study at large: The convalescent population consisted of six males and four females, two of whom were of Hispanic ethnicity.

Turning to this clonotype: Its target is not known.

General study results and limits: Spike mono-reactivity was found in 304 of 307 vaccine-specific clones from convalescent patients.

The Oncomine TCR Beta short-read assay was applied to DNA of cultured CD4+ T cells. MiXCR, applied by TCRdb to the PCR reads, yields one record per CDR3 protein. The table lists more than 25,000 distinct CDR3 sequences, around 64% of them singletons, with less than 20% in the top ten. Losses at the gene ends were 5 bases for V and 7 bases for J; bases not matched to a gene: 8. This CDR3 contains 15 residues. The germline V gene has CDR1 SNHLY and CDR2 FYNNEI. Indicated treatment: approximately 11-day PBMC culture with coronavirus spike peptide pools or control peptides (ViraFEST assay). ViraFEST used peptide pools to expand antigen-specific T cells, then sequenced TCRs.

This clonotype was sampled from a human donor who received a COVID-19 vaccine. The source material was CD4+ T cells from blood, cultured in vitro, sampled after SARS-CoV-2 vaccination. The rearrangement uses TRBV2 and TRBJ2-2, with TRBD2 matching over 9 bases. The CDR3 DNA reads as TGTGCCAGCAGTTTGCGCGGGGGGGCAATCGGGGAGCTGTTTTTT. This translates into CASSLRGGAIGELFF.